The 25 T cell receptor beta chains presented below share a single source sample, sequenced in a study of blood T cell repertoires in COVID-19. Data came from immunoSEQ multiplex PCR; TCRdb stores just in-frame clones and leaves some out. This sample has under 150,000 clones, with around four fifths found just once. Material: peripheral blood. All receptors come from a man older than 75 with active or convalescent COVID-19.

The V and J genes are TRBV4-3 and TRBJ2-3, with D unresolved. The V gene's germline CDR1 is LGHNA and CDR2 YSLEER. This CDR3 is built from 15 residues. Trimming cost V 4 bases and J 0 bases, with 11 bases left between them. For the CDR3, the DNA is TGCGCCAGCAGCCTTTCGGTCTATAGCACAGATACGCAGTATTTT. The encoded protein is CASSLSVYSTDTQYF.

The chain is built from TRBV7-9 and TRBJ2-2; 8 bases are shared with TRBD2. The V gene's germline CDR1 is SEHNR and CDR2 FQNEAQ (reference sequence). V was pared by 5 bases and J by 3 bases, with 5 bases of the junction left unmatched. The CDR3 has 15 amino acids. The chain's CDR3 is CASSGSGAHTGELFF. In nucleotides, the CDR3 is TGTGCCAGCAGCGGTAGCGGGGCCCACACCGGGGAGCTGTTTTTT.

The genes are TRBV18 and TRBJ2-3; D not certain. The CDR3 contains 14 residues. The V end was cut by 2 bases, the J end by 1 base, with 7 bases between. CDR1 and CDR2 (germline): KGHSH, LQKENI. CDR3 nucleotides: TGTGCCAGCTCACCAACATCTCGCACAGATACGCAGTATTTT. Amino acid sequence: CASSPTSRTDTQYF.

V gene TRBV28 combines with J gene TRBJ1-1, with unresolved D. V was cut by 2 bases and J by 4 bases, with 11 bases left in between. The CDR3 totals 14 residues. In germline, CDR1 is MDHEN, CDR2 SYDVKM. CDR3 bases: TGTGCCAGCAGTTTAACACGACGGGGCACTGAAGCTTTCTTT. It translates to CASSLTRRGTEAFF. Using reference TRBV28 and TRBJ1-1 for the parts outside the CDR3, the full variable domain is DVKVTQSSRYLVKRTGEKVFLECVQDMDHENMFWYRQDPGLGLRLIYFSYDVKMKEKGDIPEGYSVSREKKERFSLILESASTNQTSMYLCASSLTRRGTEAFFGQGTRLTVV.

This chain links TRBV18 with TRBJ1-2; 8 bases agree with TRBD1. Germline V gives CDR1 KGHSH, CDR2 LQKENI. V lost 6 bases to trimming and J lost 6 bases; unmatched junction nucleotides: 12. CDR3 length: 15 amino acids. CDR3 region: CASSPRTGREDGYTF. The CDR3 DNA follows: TGTGCCAGCTCGCCCAGGACAGGGAGGGAGGATGGCTACACCTTC.

The chain uses TRBV6-2 or TRBV6-3 and TRBJ2-1; D not resolved. This CDR3 comprises 16 residues. CDR1 is MNHEY, CDR2 SVGEGT, per germline. Trimming removed 2 bases from V and 6 bases from J, with 17 bases in between. Here the CDR3 reads CASSYQRSFSGNEQFF. The CDR3 region has the DNA TGTGCCAGCAGTTACCAACGGAGCTTCTCTGGCAATGAGCAGTTCTTC.

The rearrangement uses TRBV18 and TRBJ1-6; TRBD1 is a possible D gene (5 bases). Trimming shortened V by 3 bases and J by 3 bases, and 6 bases separated the two germline ends. The germline gives CDR1 KGHSH, CDR2 LQKENI. This CDR3 region has 14 residues. The CDR3 DNA reads as TGTGCCAGCTCACCCGACAGCTATAATTCACCCCTCCACTTT. This translates into CASSPDSYNSPLHF.

The CDR3 DNA reads TGTGCCAGTAGTATAGGAACAGGGGTCGAGGTGAACACTGAAGCTTTCTTT. Its protein is CASSIGTGVEVNTEAFF. V usage is TRBV19 and J usage is TRBJ1-1; 7 positions agree with TRBD1. Trimming at V came to 1 base and at J to 0 bases, leaving 8 bases not matched to a gene. This CDR3 has 17 residues. Germline CDR1 is LNHDA and CDR2 is SQIVND (reference sequence).

The chain couples TRBV5-5 to TRBJ2-7, with D possibly being TRBD1 (6 bases). V lost 0 bases and J 7 bases, leaving 14 bases between the germline ends. The CDR3 loop spans 14 amino acids. Germline V lookup: CDR1 SGHKS, CDR2 YYEKEE (reference sequence). In DNA form, the CDR3 reads TGTGCCAGCAGCTTGGCTCAGGGGATGAATGAGCAGTACTTC. Translated, it gives CASSLAQGMNEQYF.

The rearrangement links TRBV5-1 to TRBJ1-1, with unresolved D. CDR1 is SGHRS, CDR2 YFSETQ, per germline. V gave up 4 bases and J gave up 1 base, with 11 bases separating them. The CDR3 extends over 14 amino acids. The CDR3 DNA reads TGCGCCAGCAGCCCCGAGGGTCCGAACACTGAAGCTTTCTTT. Amino acids: CASSPEGPNTEAFF.

The chain has TRBV7-2 and TRBJ2-7, with a possible D match to TRBD2 (6 bases). CDR3 length equals 14 residues. Trimming shortened V by 0 bases and J by 4 bases, and 10 bases separated the two germline ends. CDR1 is SGHTA, CDR2 FQGNSA, per germline. The CDR3 loop is CASSLAAGRYEQYF. CDR3 DNA sequence: TGTGCCAGCAGCTTAGCCGCGGGGAGGTACGAGCAGTACTTC.

The chain uses TRBV7-7 and TRBJ2-3; TRBD2 matches 9 bases. V lost 5 bases, J lost 6 bases, and 6 bases stayed unmatched. This CDR3 comprises 14 residues. Germline lookup yields CDR1 SSHAT and CDR2 FNYEAQ (reference sequence). The CDR3 DNA reads as TGTGCCAGCAGCCCCGGACTAGCGAAGGATACGCAGTATTTT. Encoded protein: CASSPGLAKDTQYF.

This chain uses TRBV5-5 with TRBJ2-1; D not certain. The CDR3 runs 13 residues. The V gene lost 0 bases and the J gene lost 8 bases, with 9 bases spanning the gap. CDR1 and CDR2 from the germline V gene are SGHKS and YYEKEE (reference sequence). The CDR3 DNA sequence: TGTGCCAGCAGCTTGGGTAGCACCGATGAGCAGTTCTTC. Encoded protein: CASSLGSTDEQFF.

CDR3 residues: CATRLQGATNEKLFF. DNA for the CDR3: TGTGCCACCAGGCTACAGGGAGCAACTAATGAAAAACTGTTTTTT. V usage is TRBV15 and J usage is TRBJ1-4; D is possibly TRBD1 (6 bases). This CDR3 spans 15 amino acids. Germline V gene data show CDR1 as LNHNV and CDR2 as YYDKDF (reference sequence). V lost 6 bases to trimming and J lost 0 bases, with 11 bases between them. Using reference TRBV15 and TRBJ1-4 for the parts outside the CDR3, the full variable domain is DAMVIQNPRYQVTQFGKPVTLSCSQTLNHNVMYWYQQKSSQAPKLLFHYYDKDFNNEADTPDNFQSRRPNTSFCFLDIRSPGLGDTAMYLCATRLQGATNEKLFFGSGTQLSVL.

This rearrangement joins TRBV29-1 to TRBJ2-5, with 11 bases that match TRBD1. With V trimmed by 6 bases and J by 5 bases, 8 bases remained unmatched. CDR3 length: 14 residues. Germline lookup yields CDR1 SQVTM and CDR2 ANQGSEA. The CDR3 bases are TGCAGCGTAGGGACAGGGGGACCGGGGGAGACCCAGTACTTC. The encoded protein is CSVGTGGPGETQYF.

The chain is built from TRBV12-3 or TRBV12-4 and TRBJ2-7; D possibly corresponds to TRBD2 (7 bases). V lost 7 bases, J lost 10 bases, and 20 bases lay in between. This CDR3 has 13 amino acids. CDR3 loop: CASTLTAGALQYF. In nucleotides, the CDR3 is TGTGCCAGCACCCTTACTGCGGGGGCCCTCCAGTACTTC.

J is TRBJ2-5 and V is TRBV7-9; D is perhaps TRBD1 (5 bases). Trimming stripped 2 bases from V and 4 bases from J, with 8 bases between. This CDR3 contains 13 residues. Germline CDR1 and CDR2: SEHNR and FQNEAQ (reference sequence). CDR3 sequence (DNA): TGTGCCAGCAGCTTAATTACAGGAGAGACCCAGTACTTC. As protein: CASSLITGETQYF.

V usage is TRBV11-2 and J usage is TRBJ1-3; 7 bases align to TRBD1. The CDR3 loop spans 16 amino acids. The V segment lost 6 bases and the J segment 0 bases; nucleotides outside the gene matches: 8. The germline CDR1 and CDR2 sequences are SGHAT and FQNNGV. CDR3 residues: CASSRPGQSSGNTIYF. The CDR3 region has the DNA TGTGCCAGCAGTCGACCGGGACAGAGCTCTGGAAACACCATATATTTT.

The chain recombines TRBV28 with TRBJ1-5; unclear D gene. The CDR3 length is 13 residues. In germline, CDR1 is MDHEN, CDR2 SYDVKM. V lost 7 bases, J lost 2 bases, and 9 bases lay in between. The CDR3: CASKLVGNQPQHF. The CDR3 DNA sequence: TGTGCCAGCAAACTAGTCGGCAATCAGCCCCAGCATTTT.

The sample holds one count of this clone. The V call is TRBV4-3, the J call TRBJ1-5, with D possibly TRBD1 on 5 matching bases. Trimming pared 4 bases from V and 6 bases from J, leaving 16 bases between. The CDR3 totals 15 residues. Germline V gene data show CDR1 as LGHNA and CDR2 as YSLEER. The CDR3 DNA reads as TGCGCCAGCAGCCCCGGTCGGGGGTGGATTCAGCCCCAGCATTTT. Encoded protein: CASSPGRGWIQPQHF.

J is TRBJ2-7 and V is TRBV9; TRBD2 agrees at 12 bases. The CDR3 has 15 residues. V trimming: 0 bases; J trimming: 4 bases; junction bases outside the gene matches: 2. Germline lookup yields CDR1 SGDLS and CDR2 YYNGEE. CDR3 sequence (DNA): TGTGCCAGCAGCGTAGGCCTAGCGGGGGGGTACGAGCAGTACTTC. It encodes CASSVGLAGGYEQYF.

J is TRBJ1-1 and V is TRBV6-2 or TRBV6-3; TRBD1 might be the D (5 bases). V dropped 5 bases and J dropped 9 bases, with 10 bases sitting between them. CDR1 is MNHEY, CDR2 SVGEGT, per germline. This CDR3 is built from 11 residues. The CDR3 region is CASSKGHQAFF. DNA for the CDR3: TGTGCCAGCAGTAAAGGACATCAAGCTTTCTTT.

Only one count was recorded for this clone. The chain links TRBV18 to TRBJ1-1, with 10 bases fitting TRBD1. J lost 5 bases, V lost 5 bases, and 5 bases had no gene match. CDR3 size: 14 residues. CDR1 and CDR2 (germline): KGHSH, LQKENI. The CDR3 region has the DNA TGTGCCAGCTCAGAACGGACAGGGGGTACTGAAGCTTTCTTT. Amino acids: CASSERTGGTEAFF.

The gene calls are TRBV4-3 and TRBJ2-2; D uncertain. The CDR3 spans 13 residues. V lost 4 bases, J lost 1 base, and 4 bases lay in between. Germline CDR1 is LGHNA and CDR2 is YSLEER. DNA for the CDR3: TGCGCCAGCAGCCCAGGGAACACCGGGGAGCTGTTTTTT. Protein sequence: CASSPGNTGELFF.

The V call is TRBV5-1, the J call TRBJ1-4; TRBD1 matches 10 bases. The CDR3 covers 15 residues. Germline trimming cut 4 bases from V and 7 bases from J; bases unmatched to any gene: 7. CDR1 is SGHRS, CDR2 YFSETQ, per germline. The CDR3 spells CASSQRGQGIEKLFF. In DNA, the CDR3 is TGCGCCAGCAGCCAAAGGGGACAGGGGATTGAAAAACTGTTTTTT.